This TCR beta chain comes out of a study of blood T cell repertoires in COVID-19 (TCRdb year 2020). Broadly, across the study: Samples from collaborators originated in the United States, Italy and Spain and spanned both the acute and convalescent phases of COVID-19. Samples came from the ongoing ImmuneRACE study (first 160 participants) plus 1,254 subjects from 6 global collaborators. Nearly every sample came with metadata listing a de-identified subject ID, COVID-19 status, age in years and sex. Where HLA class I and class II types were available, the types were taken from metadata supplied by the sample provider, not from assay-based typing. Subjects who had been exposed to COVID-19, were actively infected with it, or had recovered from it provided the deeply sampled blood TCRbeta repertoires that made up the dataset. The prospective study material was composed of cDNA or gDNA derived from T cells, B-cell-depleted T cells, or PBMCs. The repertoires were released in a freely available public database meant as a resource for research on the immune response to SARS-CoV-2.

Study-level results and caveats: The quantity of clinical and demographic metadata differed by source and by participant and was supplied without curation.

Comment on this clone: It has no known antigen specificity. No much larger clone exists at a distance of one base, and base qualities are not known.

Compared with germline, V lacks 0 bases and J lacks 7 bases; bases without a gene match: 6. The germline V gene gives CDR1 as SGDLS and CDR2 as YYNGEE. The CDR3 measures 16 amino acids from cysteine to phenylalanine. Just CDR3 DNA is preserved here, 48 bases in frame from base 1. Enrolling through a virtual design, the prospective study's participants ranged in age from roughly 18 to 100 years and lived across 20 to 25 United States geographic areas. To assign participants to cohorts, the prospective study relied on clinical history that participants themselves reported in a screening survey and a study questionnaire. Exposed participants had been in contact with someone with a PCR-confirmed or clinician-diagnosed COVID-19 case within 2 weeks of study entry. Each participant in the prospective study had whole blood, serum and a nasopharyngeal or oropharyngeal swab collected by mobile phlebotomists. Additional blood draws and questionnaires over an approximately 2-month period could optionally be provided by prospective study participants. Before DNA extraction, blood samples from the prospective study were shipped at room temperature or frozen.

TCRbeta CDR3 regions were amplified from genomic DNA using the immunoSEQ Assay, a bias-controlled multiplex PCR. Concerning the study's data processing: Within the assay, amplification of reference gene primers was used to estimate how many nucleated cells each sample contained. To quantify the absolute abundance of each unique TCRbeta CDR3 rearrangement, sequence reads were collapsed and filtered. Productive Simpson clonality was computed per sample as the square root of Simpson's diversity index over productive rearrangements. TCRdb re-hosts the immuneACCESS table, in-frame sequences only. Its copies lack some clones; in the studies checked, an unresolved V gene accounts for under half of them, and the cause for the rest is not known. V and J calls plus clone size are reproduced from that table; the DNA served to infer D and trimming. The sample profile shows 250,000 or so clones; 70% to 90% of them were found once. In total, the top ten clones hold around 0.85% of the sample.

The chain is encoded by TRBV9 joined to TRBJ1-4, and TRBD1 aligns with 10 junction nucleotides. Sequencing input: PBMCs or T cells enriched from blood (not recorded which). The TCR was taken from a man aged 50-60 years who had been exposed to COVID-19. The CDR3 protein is CASSVDGGTGVEKLFF. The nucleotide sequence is TGTGCCAGCAGCGTAGATGGGGGGACAGGGGTTGAAAAACTGTTTTTT.